This T cell receptor (beta chain) was identified in a study of T-cell reconstitution after alpha-beta-depleted transplantation in children. Findings and caveats of the study: After one year, T-cell counts and TCRbeta diversity mostly came from new T cells. Alpha-beta T cells about two months after transplant reportedly derived from several hundred expanded graft clones. Several patients had high TCRbeta diversity at day 60; it came from surviving recipient T cells and thymic progenitors.

Construction of the TCRbeta library involved unique molecular identifiers. Each CDR3 protein is one row after TCRdb ran MiXCR on the PCR reads. The table includes about 590,000 distinct CDR3 sequences, around 13% detected once. Worth noting for this clonotype: Antigen: not known.

Trimming left V 5 bases short and J 3 bases short, with 11 bases between. Germline V gives CDR1 SGHTA, CDR2 FQGTGA. The CDR3 totals 13 residues. The chain uses TRBV7-3 and TRBJ2-7, with D unclear. The source material was PBMCs, mostly from graft donor cells, sampled 360 days after TCRalphabeta/CD19-depleted stem cell transplant. The receptor's source is a male patient younger than 18 who had a stem cell transplant for acute myeloid leukemia, so the T cells may come from the graft donor. The CDR3 DNA is TGTGCCAGCAGCCCACGACACCGCTACGAGCAGTACTTC. This codes for CASSPRHRYEQYF.